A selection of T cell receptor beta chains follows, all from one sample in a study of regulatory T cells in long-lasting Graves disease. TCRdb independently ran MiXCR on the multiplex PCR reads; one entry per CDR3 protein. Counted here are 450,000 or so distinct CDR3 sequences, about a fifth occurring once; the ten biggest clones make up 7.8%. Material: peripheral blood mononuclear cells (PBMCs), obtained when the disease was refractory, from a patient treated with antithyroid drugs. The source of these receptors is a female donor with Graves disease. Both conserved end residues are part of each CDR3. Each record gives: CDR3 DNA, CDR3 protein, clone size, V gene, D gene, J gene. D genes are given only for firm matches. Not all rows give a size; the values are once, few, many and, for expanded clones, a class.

TGTGCCAGCAGCGAGGGCGGGAAGCAAGAGACCCAGTACTTC,CASSEGGKQETQYF,many,TRBV11-2,NA,TRBJ2-5
TGTGCCAGCAGCTTGGACAATGCCCACAATCAGCCCCAGCATTTT,CASSLDNAHNQPQHF,few,TRBV7-9,NA,TRBJ1-5
TGCGCCAGCAGCCAAGATCAAGGGTTCTACGAGCAGTACTTC,CASSQDQGFYEQYF,few,TRBV4-1,NA,TRBJ2-7
TGTGCCAGCAGTTCGAGCGGGAGTCTCTACGAGCAGTACTTC,CASSSSGSLYEQYF,NA,TRBV28,TRBD2,TRBJ2-7
TGTGCCAGCAGTCTGGGGGTGGTAGCGGGACGAGAGACCCAGTACTTC,CASSLGVVAGRETQYF,few,TRBV3-1,TRBD2,TRBJ2-5
TGTGCCAGCAGTTTAATGGGACTAGCGGTTTACAATGAGCAGTTCTTC,CASSLMGLAVYNEQFF,NA,TRBV12-3/TRBV12-4,TRBD2,TRBJ2-1
TGTGCCAGCAGTTTACGGGGGTTCACCTACGAGCAGTACTTC,CASSLRGFTYEQYF,many,TRBV28,NA,TRBJ2-7
TGTGCCAGTAAATCCCATGCAACTAATGAAAAACTGTTTTTT,CASKSHATNEKLFF,many,TRBV12-3/TRBV12-4,NA,TRBJ1-4
TGCGCCAGCAGCCCGACAGACTCGGGCACCGGGGAGCTGTTTTTT,CASSPTDSGTGELFF,once,TRBV4-1,NA,TRBJ2-2
TGTGCCAGCAGTTACGGGGGGGCGAGTGAAAAACTGTTTTTT,CASSYGGASEKLFF,NA,TRBV6-2/TRBV6-3,NA,TRBJ1-4
TGTGCCAGCAGCCCGACGGGACGGGCTAATTCACCCCTCCACTTT,CASSPTGRANSPLHF,many,TRBV7-3,NA,TRBJ1-6
TGTGCCAGCGCCCACGGGGACTCCTACGAGCAGTACTTC,CASAHGDSYEQYF,many,TRBV6-1,NA,TRBJ2-7
TGTGCCAGCAAGGGGACAGGGGGCAGCAATCAGCCCCAGCATTTT,CASKGTGGSNQPQHF,few,TRBV28,TRBD1,TRBJ1-5
TGTGCCAGCAGCCAGGGGACCACTGAAGCTTTCTTT,CASSQGTTEAFF,many,TRBV27,NA,TRBJ1-1
TGTGCCAGCAGCTTGGCCCACAATGAGCAGTTCTTC,CASSLAHNEQFF,NA,TRBV5-4,NA,TRBJ2-1
TGTGCCAGCAGACCCGGACTCGGCCACAATGAGCAGTTCTTC,CASRPGLGHNEQFF,NA,TRBV28,NA,TRBJ2-1
TGCGCCAGCAGCTCCAACCTCTACGAGCAGTACTTC,CASSSNLYEQYF,NA,TRBV5-1,NA,TRBJ2-7
TGTGCCAGCAGTTACCGGGGCCTTGAAAAACTGTTTTTT,CASSYRGLEKLFF,many,TRBV28,NA,TRBJ1-4
TGTGCCAGCAGTTTCCCCGTCCAGGGACGAGTAGAGCAGTACTTC,CASSFPVQGRVEQYF,few,TRBV27,NA,TRBJ2-7
TGTGCCAGCAGCTTTGTCCAGGGGAGCGGCTACACCTTC,CASSFVQGSGYTF,many,TRBV11-2,NA,TRBJ1-2
TGTGCCAGCAGCTTAAAGGAGGGGGCGACCTACGAGCAGTACTTC,CASSLKEGATYEQYF,few,TRBV7-6,NA,TRBJ2-7
TGTGCCAGCAGTGGCGGGGGGGGCGTTCCGGCCTACGAGCAGTACTTC,CASSGGGGVPAYEQYF,NA,TRBV7-2,TRBD2,TRBJ2-7
TGTGCCAGCAGCCAAGCCGGGGCCGGGGAAAAACTGTTTTTT,CASSQAGAGEKLFF,many,TRBV3-1,NA,TRBJ1-4
TGTGCCAGCAGTCCCGGGACTAGCGGGAACTCCTACGAGCAGTACTTC,CASSPGTSGNSYEQYF,many,TRBV6-1,TRBD2,TRBJ2-7
TGTGCCAGCAGCTTAGAACCATCAAATTCACCCCTCCACTTT,CASSLEPSNSPLHF,many,TRBV11-3,NA,TRBJ1-6
TGTGCCAGCGACAGGGTGGTCAATGAGCAGTTCTTC,CASDRVVNEQFF,NA,TRBV2,TRBD1,TRBJ2-1
TGTGCCAGCAGTTGGACAGGGGAAACTGAAGCTTTCTTT,CASSWTGETEAFF,NA,TRBV6-9,TRBD1,TRBJ1-1
TGTGCCAGCAGTTCGGTGACTAGCGGCAATTACGAGCAGTACTTC,CASSSVTSGNYEQYF,few,TRBV27,TRBD2,TRBJ2-7
TGTGCCAGCAGCCGACAGGGCCAAGAGACCCAGTACTTC,CASSRQGQETQYF,NA,TRBV7-9,TRBD1,TRBJ2-5
TGTGCCAGCATTCCGAGGGACAGATTGAACACTGAAGCTTTCTTT,CASIPRDRLNTEAFF,many,TRBV28,TRBD1,TRBJ1-1
TGTGCCAGCAGCTCGGTTGCCTACAATGAGCAGTTCTTC,CASSSVAYNEQFF,NA,TRBV7-3,NA,TRBJ2-1
TGTGCCAGCAGCCTGCGGACAGGGGATGTTTACGAGCAGTACTTC,CASSLRTGDVYEQYF,NA,TRBV7-6,TRBD1,TRBJ2-7
TGTGCCAGCAGCCACTCCCGAAGGTTTATTCCGATGTCGAATCAGCCCCAGCATTTT,CASSHSRRFIPMSNQPQHF,NA,TRBV7-9,NA,TRBJ1-5
TGTGCCAGCAGTCCCGACAGGGGACGCAATCAGCCCCAGCATTTT,CASSPDRGRNQPQHF,many,TRBV6-1,TRBD1,TRBJ1-5
TGTGCCAGCAGCCTCCTCACCCCCGGGACCGCGAACACCGGGGAGCTGTTTTTT,CASSLLTPGTANTGELFF,many,TRBV12-3/TRBV12-4,NA,TRBJ2-2
TGTGCCAGCAGTCGGGACAACTACGAGCAGTACTTC,CASSRDNYEQYF,many,TRBV6-1,NA,TRBJ2-7
TGTGCCAGCAGAGTAGGGCTGGGCTACACCTTC,CASRVGLGYTF,many,TRBV6-2/TRBV6-3,NA,TRBJ1-2
TGTGCCAGCAGTTACGAAGGGGTCAACACTGAAGCTTTCTTT,CASSYEGVNTEAFF,many,TRBV6-5,NA,TRBJ1-1
TGCGCCAGCAGCCCACGGACAGGGGTGCAGAACACTGAAGCTTTCTTT,CASSPRTGVQNTEAFF,few,TRBV5-1,TRBD1,TRBJ1-1
TGTGCCAGCAGTCGAGGACAGGGCGGCAATCAGCCCCAGCATTTT,CASSRGQGGNQPQHF,many,TRBV9,TRBD1,TRBJ1-5
TGTGCCACCAGTGAAGGGACAAGATCGTTTGACTCACCCCTCCACTTT,CATSEGTRSFDSPLHF,NA,TRBV24-1,NA,TRBJ1-6